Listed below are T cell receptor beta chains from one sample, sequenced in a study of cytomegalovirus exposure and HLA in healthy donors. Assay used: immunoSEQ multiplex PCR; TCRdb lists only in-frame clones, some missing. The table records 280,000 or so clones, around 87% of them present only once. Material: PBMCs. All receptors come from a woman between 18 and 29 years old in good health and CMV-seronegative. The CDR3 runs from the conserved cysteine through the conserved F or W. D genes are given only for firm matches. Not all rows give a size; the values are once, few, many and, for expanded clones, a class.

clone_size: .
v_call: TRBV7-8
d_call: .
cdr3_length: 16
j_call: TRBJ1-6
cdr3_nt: TGTGCCAGCAGCTTACGCATTCCGGACACTAATTCACCCCTCCACTTT
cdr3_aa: CASSLRIPDTNSPLHF

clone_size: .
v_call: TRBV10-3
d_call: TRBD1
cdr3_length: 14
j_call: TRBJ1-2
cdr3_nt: TGTGCCATCAGTGCCAGGGGGGCCTTCTATGGCTACACCTTC
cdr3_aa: CAISARGAFYGYTF

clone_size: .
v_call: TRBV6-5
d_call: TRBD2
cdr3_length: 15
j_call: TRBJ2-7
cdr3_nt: TGTGCCAGCAGTTCACTAGCGGGAGTTTCCTACGAGCAGTACTTC
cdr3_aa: CASSSLAGVSYEQYF

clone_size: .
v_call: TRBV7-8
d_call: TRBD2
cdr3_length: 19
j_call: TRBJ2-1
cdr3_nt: TGTGCCAGCAGCTCTAGGGGAGCTAGCGGGAGACCCTCCTACAATGAGCAGTTCTTC
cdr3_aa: CASSSRGASGRPSYNEQFF

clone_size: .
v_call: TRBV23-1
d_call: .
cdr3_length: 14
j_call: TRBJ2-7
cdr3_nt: TGCGCCAGCAGTCACCCGGGACTCTCAACGGAGCAGTACTTC
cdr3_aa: CASSHPGLSTEQYF

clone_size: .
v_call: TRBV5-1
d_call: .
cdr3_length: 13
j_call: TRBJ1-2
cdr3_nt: TGCGCCAGCAGCTTGTCAGGGCTGTCCGGCTACACCTTC
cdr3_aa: CASSLSGLSGYTF

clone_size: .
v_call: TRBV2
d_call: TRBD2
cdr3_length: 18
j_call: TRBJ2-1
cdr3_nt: TGTGCCAGCAGGTCGGGACTAGCGGGAATAGACGCCCACAATGAGCAGTTCTTC
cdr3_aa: CASRSGLAGIDAHNEQFF

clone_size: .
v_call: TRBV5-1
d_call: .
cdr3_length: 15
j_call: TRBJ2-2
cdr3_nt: TGCGCCAGCAGCCACCAAAGGGGGGGAACCGGGGAGCTGTTTTTT
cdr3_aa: CASSHQRGGTGELFF

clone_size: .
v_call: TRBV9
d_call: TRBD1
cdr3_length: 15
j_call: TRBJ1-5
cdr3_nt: TGTGCCAGCAGCAGACAGGGGGCAGGTAATCAGCCCCAGCATTTT
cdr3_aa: CASSRQGAGNQPQHF

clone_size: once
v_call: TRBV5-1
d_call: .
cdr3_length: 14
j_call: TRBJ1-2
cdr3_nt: TGCGCCAGCAGTTTACAGGGTGATAACTATGGCTACACCTTC
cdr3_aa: CASSLQGDNYGYTF

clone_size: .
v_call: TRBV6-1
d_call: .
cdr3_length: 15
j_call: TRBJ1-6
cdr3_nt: TGTGCCAGCAGTGTTTTGGGAGGGGGTGATTCACCCCTCCACTTT
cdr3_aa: CASSVLGGGDSPLHF

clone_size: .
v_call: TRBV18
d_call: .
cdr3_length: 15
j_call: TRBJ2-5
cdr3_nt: TGTGCCAGCTCACCACGTAACAGGGTAGGAGAGACCCAGTACTTC
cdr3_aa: CASSPRNRVGETQYF

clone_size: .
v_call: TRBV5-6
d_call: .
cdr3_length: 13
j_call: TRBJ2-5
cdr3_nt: TGTGCCAGCAGCTTGCCTATACAAGAGACCCAGTACTTC
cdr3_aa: CASSLPIQETQYF

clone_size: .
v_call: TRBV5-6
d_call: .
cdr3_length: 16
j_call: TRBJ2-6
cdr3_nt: TGTGCCAGCAGCACGATGGCCCTCTCTGGGGCCAACGTCCTGACTTTC
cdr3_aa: CASSTMALSGANVLTF

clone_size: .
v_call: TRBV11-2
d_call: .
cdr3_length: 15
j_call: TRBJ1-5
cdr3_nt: TGTGCCAGCAGCCCGGAGGACGCATGGAATCAGCCCCAGCATTTT
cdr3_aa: CASSPEDAWNQPQHF

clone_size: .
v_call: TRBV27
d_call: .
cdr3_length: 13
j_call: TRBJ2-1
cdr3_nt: TGTGCCAGCAGTTTACGTCCGTACAATGAGCAGTTCTTC
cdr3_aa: CASSLRPYNEQFF

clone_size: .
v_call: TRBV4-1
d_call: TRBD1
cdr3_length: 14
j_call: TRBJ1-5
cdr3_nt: TGCGCCAGCAGCCTGGGACAGGGTTTAATCCCGCTGCACTTT
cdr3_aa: CASSLGQGLIPLHF

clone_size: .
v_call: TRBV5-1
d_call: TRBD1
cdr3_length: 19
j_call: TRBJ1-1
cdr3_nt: TGCGCCAGCAGCCGCTTATTCGCTAACAGGGGGCGGATGAACACTGAAGCTTTCTTT
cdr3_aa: CASSRLFANRGRMNTEAFF

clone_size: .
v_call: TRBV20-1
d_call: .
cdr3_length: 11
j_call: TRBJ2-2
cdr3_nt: TGCAGTGCTCCTGGCCCCGGGGAGCTGTTTTTT
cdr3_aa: CSAPGPGELFF

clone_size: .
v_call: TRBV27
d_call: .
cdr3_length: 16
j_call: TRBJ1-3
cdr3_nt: TGTGCCAGCAGTTCCCGGGACGGGAGCTCTGGAAACACCATATATTTT
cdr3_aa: CASSSRDGSSGNTIYF

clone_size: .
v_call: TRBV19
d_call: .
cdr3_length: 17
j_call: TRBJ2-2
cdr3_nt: TGTGCCAGTACCATGGGCCAGGGTGGGATAAACACCGGGGAGCTGTTTTTT
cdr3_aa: CASTMGQGGINTGELFF

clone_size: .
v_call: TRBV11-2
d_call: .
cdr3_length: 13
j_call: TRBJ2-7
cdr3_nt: TGTGCCAGCAGCTTAGGAGCTTCCTACGAGCAGTACTTC
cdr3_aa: CASSLGASYEQYF

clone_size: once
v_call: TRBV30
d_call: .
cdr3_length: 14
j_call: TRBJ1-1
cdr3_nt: TGTGCCTGGACCGATCCAGGTGGTCTCACTGAAGCTTTCTTT
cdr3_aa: CAWTDPGGLTEAFF

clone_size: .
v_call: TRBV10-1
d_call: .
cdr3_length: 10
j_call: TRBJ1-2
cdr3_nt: TGCGCCAGCAGTGAAACCTCGGACACCTTC
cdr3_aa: CASSETSDTF

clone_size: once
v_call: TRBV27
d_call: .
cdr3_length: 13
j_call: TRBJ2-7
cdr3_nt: TGTGCCAGCAGTTTACAGGGGGGCAGGGAGCAGTACTTC
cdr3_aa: CASSLQGGREQYF

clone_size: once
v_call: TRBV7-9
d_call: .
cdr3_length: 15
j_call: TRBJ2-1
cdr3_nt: TGTGCCAGCAGCTTGTTTCTTCGGGAGTGGAATGAGCAGTTCTTC
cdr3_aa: CASSLFLREWNEQFF

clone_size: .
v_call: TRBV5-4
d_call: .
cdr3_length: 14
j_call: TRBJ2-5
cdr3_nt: TGTGCCAGCAGCTTTGTGGAGTTACAAGAGACCCAGTACTTC
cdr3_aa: CASSFVELQETQYF